This TCR beta chain derives from a study of blood T cell repertoires in COVID-19. Study as a whole: The United States, Italy and Spain were the sources of the acute and convalescent COVID-19 samples. From T cells, B-cell-depleted T cells, or PBMCs came the material, which was cDNA or gDNA.

Original processing notes: Reference gene primer amplification gave estimated nucleated cell counts. Produced via immunoSEQ multiplex PCR; TCRdb's table is partial and in-frame only. The V and J calls and the clone size are those of that table, but D and trimming were determined from the DNA. The data contain about 670,000 clones, 70% to 90% of them singletons. This clonotype was obtained from a woman in her late teens or twenties with acute or convalescent COVID-19. Source material: peripheral blood.

The CDR3 DNA reads as TGTGCCAGCAGCTTCGGGACAGGGGGCTATGGCAATCAGCCCCAGCATTTT. The encoded protein is CASSFGTGGYGNQPQHF. The rearrangement uses TRBV7-9 and TRBJ1-5; 12 bases fit TRBD1. There are 17 residues in the CDR3. Germline CDR1 SEHNR, CDR2 FQNEAQ (reference sequence). After removal of 3 bases from V and 2 bases from J, the junction contained 5 bases not matched to a gene.